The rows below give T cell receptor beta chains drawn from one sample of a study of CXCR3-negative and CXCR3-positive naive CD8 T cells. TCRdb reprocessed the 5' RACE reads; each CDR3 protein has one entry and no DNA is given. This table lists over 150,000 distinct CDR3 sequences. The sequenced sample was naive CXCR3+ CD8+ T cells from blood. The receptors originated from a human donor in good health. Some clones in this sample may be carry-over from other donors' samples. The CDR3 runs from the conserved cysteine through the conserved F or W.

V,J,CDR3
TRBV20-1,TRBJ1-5,CSARDLGQGAGDQPQHF
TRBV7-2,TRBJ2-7,CASSLGGVEYYEQYF
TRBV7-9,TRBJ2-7,CASSLGPGHLSYEQYF
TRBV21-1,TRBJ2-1,CASSKVVWEAGSSYNEQFF
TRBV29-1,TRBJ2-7,CSVFDNIYEQYF
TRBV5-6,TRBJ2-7,CASTLGGGFEQYF
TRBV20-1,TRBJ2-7,CSARDGRPYEQYF
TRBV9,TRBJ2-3,CASSALPGLLDTQYF
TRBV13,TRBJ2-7,CASSPKGQGNYEQYF
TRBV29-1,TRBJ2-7,CSVADLEGRNSYEQYF
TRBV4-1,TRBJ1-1,CTSSTRLVNTEAFF
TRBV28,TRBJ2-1,CASSLPPGGGKNNEQFF
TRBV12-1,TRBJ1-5,CASSSYRDSFNQPQHF
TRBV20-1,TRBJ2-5,CSARASGTQETQYF
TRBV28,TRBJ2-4,CASSLSRGLAKNIQYF
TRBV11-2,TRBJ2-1,CASSYAGLAGGVNEQFF
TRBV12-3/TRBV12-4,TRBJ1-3,CASSARDSLSGNTIYF
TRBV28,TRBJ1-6,CASSLGAHLDVNSPLHF
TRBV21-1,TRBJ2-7,CASSKAGGYEQYF
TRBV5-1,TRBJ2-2,CASSSTGEAPGELFF
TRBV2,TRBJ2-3,CASSDRGLAAADTQYF
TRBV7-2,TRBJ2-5,CASSQINRQSSKTQYF
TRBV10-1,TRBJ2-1,CASRAGPPYNEQFF
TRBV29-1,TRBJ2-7,CSVDDSYEQYF
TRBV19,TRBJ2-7,CASRTGFSEQYF
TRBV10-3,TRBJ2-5,CAISESTGLETQYF
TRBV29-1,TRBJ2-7,CSVQESSYEQYF
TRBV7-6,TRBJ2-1,CASSLGELQGIKFGNEQFF
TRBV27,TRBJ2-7,CASSVRGAYEQYF
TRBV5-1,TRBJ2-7,CASSWGQTYEQYF
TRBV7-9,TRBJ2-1,CASRGGQGRLWEQFF
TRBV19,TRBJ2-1,CASSSDLYNEQFF
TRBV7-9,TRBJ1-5,CASSSWGQPQHF
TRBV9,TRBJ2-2,CASSSNQAGDYTGELFF
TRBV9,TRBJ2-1,CASSVFGASGHNEQFF
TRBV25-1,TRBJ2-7,CASSEFFASGSMGAHEQYF
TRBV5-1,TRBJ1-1,CASSLDPGGDEAFF
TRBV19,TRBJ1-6,CASRQGGNSPLHF
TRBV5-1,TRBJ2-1,CASNYNSYNEQFF
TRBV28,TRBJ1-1,CASSLRGWDEAFF
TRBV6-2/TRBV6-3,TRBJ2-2,CASSYWTSGNTGELFF
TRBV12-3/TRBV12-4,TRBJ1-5,CASSLFGDPGPSNQPQHF
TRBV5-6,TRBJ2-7,CASSLGRGGYEQYF
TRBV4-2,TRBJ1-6,CASSQLGNSPVHF
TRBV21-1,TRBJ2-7,CASKRRLISSYEQYF
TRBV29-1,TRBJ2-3,CSVEGSADTDTQYF
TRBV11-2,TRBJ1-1,CASSLGTQVQAFF
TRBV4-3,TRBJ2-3,CASSQDRWDFDGPGTDTQYF
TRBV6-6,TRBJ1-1,CASGPGNTEAFF
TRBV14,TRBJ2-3,CASSQGLSTDTQYF
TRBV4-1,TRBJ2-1,CASSQRPGTSGGSYNEQFF
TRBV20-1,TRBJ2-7,CSARFPSGDHYEQYF
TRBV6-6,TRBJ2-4,CASTSYWDIQYF
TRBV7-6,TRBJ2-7,CASSLGSGTSGNPYEQYF
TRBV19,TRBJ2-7,CASSPTGLLVEQYF
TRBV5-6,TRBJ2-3,CASSLGTFLTSTDTQYF
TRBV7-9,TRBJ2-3,CASSLELAADTQYF
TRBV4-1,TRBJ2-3,CASSQRDYNTDTQYF
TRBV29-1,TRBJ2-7,CSVERQGLEQYF
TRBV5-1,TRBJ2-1,CASSGDPGDEQFF